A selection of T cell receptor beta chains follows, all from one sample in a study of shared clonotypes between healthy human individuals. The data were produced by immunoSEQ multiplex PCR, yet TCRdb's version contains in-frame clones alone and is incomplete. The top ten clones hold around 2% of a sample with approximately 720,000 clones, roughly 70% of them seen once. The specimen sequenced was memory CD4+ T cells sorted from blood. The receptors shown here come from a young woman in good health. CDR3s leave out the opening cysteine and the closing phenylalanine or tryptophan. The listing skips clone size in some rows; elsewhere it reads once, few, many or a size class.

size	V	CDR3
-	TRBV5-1	ASSLWGLATDTQY
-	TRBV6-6	ASSPTRGQPQH
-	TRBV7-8	ASSRPSWGQSSYNEQF
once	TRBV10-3	AISESRTGNEKLF
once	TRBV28	ASVSDSYEKLF
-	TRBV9	ASSVDRGDNQPQH
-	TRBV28	ASSLRDGRETDEKLF
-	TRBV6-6	ASSPARGMDQPQH
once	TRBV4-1	ASSQPSRRRGDREQF
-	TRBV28	ASSLHTNSNQPQH
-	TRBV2	ASSGPVQGTEAF
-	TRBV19	ASTGRKKLF
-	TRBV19	ASSTGRGLEQY
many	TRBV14	ASSQGLYEKLF
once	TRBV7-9	ASSLPKTGDEQY
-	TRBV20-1	SATVVETQY
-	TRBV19	ASSTHTGQTNSGANVLT
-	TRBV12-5	ASGPEEPGGIYNEQF
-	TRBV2	ASKQAPMNTEAF
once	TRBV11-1	ASSRLAGEAEQF
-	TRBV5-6	ASSLAYGSTEAF
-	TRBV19	ASTPNRGTDTQY
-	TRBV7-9	ASNRFLGQLNTEAF
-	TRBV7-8	ASSSNGVGTEAF
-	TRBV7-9	ASSVAGRNGEQY
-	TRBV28	ASRGTGRGDYGYT
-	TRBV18	ASSSARYEQY
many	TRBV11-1	ASSRSGLAGANEQF
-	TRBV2	ASSAGTEVTDTQY
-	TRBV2	ASRERTAAYEQY
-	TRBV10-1	ASSEANPGNEQF
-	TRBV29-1	SVRESSYEQY
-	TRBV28	ASRHGQGLYNEQF
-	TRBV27	ASSLGPSYSNQPQH
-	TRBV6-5	ASTGTRSLTDTQY
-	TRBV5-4	ASSSLDANYGYT
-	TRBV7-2	ASSYGQGETQY
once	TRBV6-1	ASSPRTSASYEQY
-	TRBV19	ASSPWTSGSRLLYNEQF
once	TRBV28	ASSFGGGPYSNQPQH
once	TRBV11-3	ASSLVPGSSLGETQY
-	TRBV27	ASSLQYRREQY
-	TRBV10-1	ASSAPGDYEQY
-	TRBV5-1	ASSHSQGKGETQY
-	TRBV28	ASRLGGNFYEQY
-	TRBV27	ASSFQVGIGTDTQY
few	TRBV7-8	ASSSSSGANVLT